These 25 T cell receptor beta chains originate from one sample sequenced in a study of identical twins. TCRdb re-called the 5' RACE reads through MiXCR, storing one row per CDR3 protein. The profile shows about 520,000 distinct CDR3 sequences, about 20% of them singletons. The same data also contributed to another study, on T cells expressing NK-cell markers.

Material: CD4+ T cells sorted from blood. The origin of the receptors is a woman aged 18-29 years in good health.

The chain couples TRBV20-1 to TRBJ2-7; D is possibly TRBD2 (6 bases). V dropped 1 base and J dropped 2 bases, with 15 bases sitting between them. Germline assignment: CDR1 DFQATT and CDR2 SNEGSKA (reference sequence). The CDR3 is 15 amino acids. CDR3 DNA sequence: TGCAGTGCTAGAGGTGTGGGGGGTACCACCTACGAGCAGTACTTC. It encodes CSARGVGGTTYEQYF.

This chain connects TRBV25-1 to TRBJ2-7; the match to TRBD1 covers 9 bases. The germline V gene encodes CDR1 MGHDK and CDR2 SYGVNS. The CDR3 extends over 15 amino acids. The V segment lost 4 bases and the J segment 3 bases; nucleotides outside the gene matches: 7. The CDR3 sequence: CASSGSGTGHYEQYF. The CDR3 bases are TGTGCCAGCAGTGGTTCCGGGACAGGGCACTACGAGCAGTACTTC.

The table lists this clonotype with a few counts. The chain joins TRBV5-1 to TRBJ2-6, with D possibly being TRBD2 (6 bases). Germline V lookup: CDR1 SGHRS, CDR2 YFSETQ. This CDR3 contains 15 residues. V was cut by 4 bases and J by 0 bases, with 8 bases left in between. This CDR3 is CASSIGGSGANVLTF. As DNA, the CDR3 is TGCGCCAGCAGCATCGGGGGCTCTGGGGCCAACGTCCTGACTTTC. Full variable domain (missing parts from reference TRBV5-1 and TRBJ2-6): KAGVTQTPRYLIKTRGQQVTLSCSPISGHRSVSWYQQTPGQGLQFLFEYFSETQRNKGNFPGRFSGRQFSNSRSEMNVSTLELGDSALYLCASSIGGSGANVLTFGAGSRLTVL.

This clonotype was observed a few times. This chain uses TRBV12-3 or TRBV12-4 with TRBJ2-3; TRBD2 aligns across 9 bases. V lost 5 bases, J lost 0 bases, and 6 bases stayed unmatched. CDR3 size: 16 residues. The CDR3 DNA reads as TGTGCCAGCAGTCCAGAGACTAGCGGAAGCACAGATACGCAGTATTTT. Protein: CASSPETSGSTDTQYF.

The chain employs TRBV9 and TRBJ1-6; D is unclear. Germline CDR1 is SGDLS and CDR2 is YYNGEE. This CDR3 spans 15 amino acids. Trimming removed 3 bases from V and 5 bases from J, with 12 bases in between. CDR3 nucleotide sequence: TGTGCCAGCAGCGGGGGAGGGCGGGATAATTCACCCCTCCACTTT. This translates into CASSGGGRDNSPLHF.

This clonotype turned up a few times. The chain links TRBV7-2 to TRBJ2-1; 12 nucleotides line up with TRBD2. Germline V gene data show CDR1 as SGHTA and CDR2 as FQGNSA. The ends lost 5 bases at V and 6 bases at J; junction bases unmatched: 5. This CDR3 region has 15 residues. The CDR3 bases are TGTGCCAGCAGCGCCCGGACTAGCGGGATCAATGAGCAGTTCTTC. It encodes CASSARTSGINEQFF.

Written as DNA, the CDR3 is TGTGCCAGCAGCAACATCTACGAGCAGTACTTC. Residues: CASSNIYEQYF. J is TRBJ2-7 and V is TRBV5-6; D remains unclear. Germline V gives CDR1 SGHDT, CDR2 YYEEEE. The CDR3 runs 11 residues. Trimming left V 4 bases short and J 3 bases short, with 5 bases between. The full variable domain, rest sourced from reference TRBV5-6 and TRBJ2-7, is DAGVTQSPTHLIKTRGQQVTLRCSPKSGHDTVSWYQQALGQGPQFIFQYYEEEERQRGNFPDRFSGHQFPNYSSELNVNALLLGDSALYLCASSNIYEQYFGPGTRLTVT.

The gene calls are TRBV20-1 and TRBJ2-3; D gene unclear. Trimming left V 6 bases short and J 3 bases short, with 7 bases between. The CDR3 sequence is 11 residues long. Germline assignment: CDR1 DFQATT and CDR2 SNEGSKA (reference sequence). CDR3 DNA: TGCAGTGCCCAGCCTACAGATACGCAGTATTTT. Protein sequence: CSAQPTDTQYF.

The V gene is TRBV18, the J gene TRBJ1-3, with TRBD1 as a possible D gene (6 bases). Deletions cut 2 bases from V and 0 bases from J, with 11 bases between. The length of the CDR3 is 16 residues. Germline values: CDR1 KGHSH, CDR2 LQKENI. The DNA for the CDR3 is TGTGCCAGCTCACCAGCGGGACAAGTCTCTGGAAACACCATATATTTT. Protein: CASSPAGQVSGNTIYF.

The V call is TRBV9, the J call TRBJ2-3; 10 bases align to TRBD2. CDR3 size: 15 residues. Germline assignment: CDR1 SGDLS and CDR2 YYNGEE. Unmatched junction bases numbered 6, after V lost 4 bases and J lost 4 bases. CDR3 region: CASSFPGLAADTQYF. CDR3 bases: TGTGCCAGCAGCTTCCCTGGACTAGCGGCAGATACGCAGTATTTT.

V is TRBV3-1 and J is TRBJ2-5, with 10 bases identical to TRBD2. The trim removed 3 bases at V and 6 bases at J, leaving 7 bases unmatched. The germline V gene encodes CDR1 LGHDT and CDR2 YNNKEL (reference sequence). The CDR3 length is 15 residues. CDR3 protein: CASSHPSGGSKTQYF. The DNA for the CDR3 is TGTGCCAGCAGCCATCCTAGCGGGGGCTCCAAGACCCAGTACTTC.

The chain carries TRBV5-5 and TRBJ2-5; the D is unclear. CDR3 length: 14 amino acids. V dropped 2 bases and J dropped 0 bases, with 8 bases sitting between them. Germline CDR1 SGHKS, CDR2 YYEKEE (reference sequence). The CDR3 bases are TGTGCCAGCAGCTTTGCTGCGGACCAAGAGACCCAGTACTTC. Translated: CASSFAADQETQYF.

This clonotype was recorded a few times. The J gene is TRBJ2-1, the V gene TRBV6-2 or TRBV6-3; weak D call: TRBD2 (5 bases). Trimming shortened V by 7 bases and J by 3 bases, and 7 bases separated the two germline ends. Germline CDR1 MNHEY, CDR2 SVGEGT. This CDR3 comprises 12 residues. In nucleotides, the CDR3 is TGTGCCAGCATCGGAGGCTACAATGAGCAGTTCTTC. Residues: CASIGGYNEQFF.

The chain uses TRBV20-1 and TRBJ1-2; possible D gene TRBD1, 5 bases. V was cut by 4 bases and J by 3 bases, with 9 bases left in between. There are 12 residues in the CDR3. Germline CDR1 is DFQATT and CDR2 is SNEGSKA (reference sequence). The CDR3 reads CSAKGRYYGYTF. In DNA, the CDR3 is TGCAGTGCTAAGGGGAGGTACTATGGCTACACCTTC.

J is TRBJ2-2 and V is TRBV6-1; 8 bases align to TRBD2. The V gene's germline CDR1 is MNHNS and CDR2 SASEGT. This CDR3 has 14 residues. Unmatched junction bases numbered 0, after V lost 3 bases and J lost 3 bases. In DNA, the CDR3 is TGTGCCAGCAGTGAGCGGGAGGACACCGGGGAGCTGTTTTTT. As protein: CASSEREDTGELFF.

A few counts support this clonotype. The chain carries TRBV20-1 and TRBJ2-3, with TRBD2 identical over 10 bases. CDR3 size: 15 residues. V dropped 3 bases and J dropped 5; count of bases not matched to a gene: 8. The V gene's germline CDR1 is DFQATT and CDR2 SNEGSKA (reference sequence). CDR3 sequence (DNA): TGCAGTGCTAGTGACAGCGGGGGGGCACTAGATACGCAGTATTTT. Translation: CSASDSGGALDTQYF.

The genes are TRBV9 and TRBJ2-1; TRBD2 might be the D (5 bases). The V gene's germline CDR1 is SGDLS and CDR2 YYNGEE. Between the trimmed V and J ends, which lost 4 bases and 0 bases, there was a span of 11 bases. The CDR3 covers 15 residues. The CDR3 DNA is TGTGCCAGCAGCCCGGGGTTAAGCTCCTACAATGAGCAGTTCTTC. Its protein product is CASSPGLSSYNEQFF.

The chain uses TRBV12-3 or TRBV12-4 and TRBJ1-1, with D uncertain. V lost 0 bases, J lost 3 bases, and 5 bases lay in between. The CDR3 loop spans 13 amino acids. CDR3 residues: CASSLATYTEAFF. CDR3 bases: TGTGCCAGCAGTTTAGCGACTTACACTGAAGCTTTCTTT.

The chain is built from TRBV20-1 and TRBJ1-2, with 9 bases identical to TRBD1. From germline, CDR1 is DFQATT and CDR2 SNEGSKA (reference sequence). The ends lost 6 bases at V and 4 bases at J; junction bases unmatched: 9. The CDR3 has 14 residues. The CDR3 nucleotides read TGCAGTGCCACGGGACAGGGCCTGGGCTATGGCTACACCTTC. Protein product: CSATGQGLGYGYTF.

The sample holds a few counts of this clonotype. The chain joins TRBV5-1 to TRBJ2-3, with TRBD2 matching 11 bases. The length of the CDR3 is 16 residues. Per germline, CDR1 SGHRS and CDR2 YFSETQ. V lost 4 bases and J lost 0; bases outside the gene matches: 4. In DNA, the CDR3 is TGCGCCAGCAGCAATGGACTAGCGGGCAGCACAGATACGCAGTATTTT. This sequence encodes CASSNGLAGSTDTQYF. The full variable domain, rest sourced from reference TRBV5-1 and TRBJ2-3, is KAGVTQTPRYLIKTRGQQVTLSCSPISGHRSVSWYQQTPGQGLQFLFEYFSETQRNKGNFPGRFSGRQFSNSRSEMNVSTLELGDSALYLCASSNGLAGSTDTQYFGPGTRLTVL.

This clonotype was detected only a few times. V usage is TRBV6-5 and J usage is TRBJ2-1; TRBD2 agrees at 12 bases. Germline CDR1 is MNHEY and CDR2 is SVGAGI. The CDR3 spans 18 residues. J gave up 4 bases and V 2 bases, and 9 bases lay outside the gene matches. CDR3 sequence reads: CASSYRSGLAGEYNEQFF. CDR3 nucleotide sequence: TGTGCCAGCAGTTACAGGTCGGGACTAGCGGGTGAATACAATGAGCAGTTCTTC.

This clonotype was observed a few times. In DNA form, the CDR3 reads TGCGCCAGCAGCCAAGATACAACGGCGTATATTCAGGTCACCTTC. Protein: CASSQDTTAYIQVTF. The chain employs TRBV4-3 and TRBJ1-2; D uncertain. This CDR3 has 15 residues. Trimming cost V 0 bases and J 13 bases, with 21 bases left between them. Per the germline V gene, CDR1 is LGHNA and CDR2 is YSLEER.

This clonotype appeared a few times. The rearrangement links TRBV20-1 to TRBJ2-3, with 8 bases lining up with TRBD2. CDR1 is DFQATT, CDR2 SNEGSKA, per germline (reference sequence). V was pared by 0 bases and J by 4 bases, with 12 bases of the junction left unmatched. The CDR3 sequence is 17 residues long. This CDR3 is CSARDLRTGGVPDTQYF. CDR3 sequence (DNA): TGCAGTGCTAGAGATCTTAGGACGGGAGGGGTCCCAGATACGCAGTATTTT.

The CDR3 protein is CASSVRTGWETQYF. CDR3 nucleotides: TGCGCCAGCAGCGTACGTACAGGGTGGGAGACCCAGTACTTC. The chain is built from TRBV5-1 and TRBJ2-5, with D tentatively TRBD1 (6 bases). The CDR3 is 14 residues long. Germline V gene data show CDR1 as SGHRS and CDR2 as YFSETQ. With 4 bases removed from V and 5 bases from J, the gap between germline ends came to 15 bases.

The sample holds a few counts of this clonotype. The genes are TRBV20-1 and TRBJ2-3; D perhaps matches TRBD2 (7 bases). CDR1 is DFQATT, CDR2 SNEGSKA, per germline (reference sequence). CDR3 length: 13 amino acids. Trimming took off 8 bases at V and 6 bases at J, with 18 bases between the two ends. CDR3 nucleotide sequence: TGCAGTCAGGGGCCTAGCGGTCTTGATACGCAGTATTTT. Translation gives CSQGPSGLDTQYF.